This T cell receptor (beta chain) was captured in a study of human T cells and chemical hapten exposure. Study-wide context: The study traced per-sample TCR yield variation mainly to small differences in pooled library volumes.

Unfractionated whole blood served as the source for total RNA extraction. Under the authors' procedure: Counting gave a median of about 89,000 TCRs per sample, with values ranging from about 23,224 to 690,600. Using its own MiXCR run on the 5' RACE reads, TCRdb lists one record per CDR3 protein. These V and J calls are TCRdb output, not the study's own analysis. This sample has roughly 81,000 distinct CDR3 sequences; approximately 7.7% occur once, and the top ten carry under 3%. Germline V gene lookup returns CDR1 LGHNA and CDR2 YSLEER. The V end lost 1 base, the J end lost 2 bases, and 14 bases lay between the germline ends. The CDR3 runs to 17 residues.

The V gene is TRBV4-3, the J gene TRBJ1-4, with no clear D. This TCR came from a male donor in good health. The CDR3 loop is CASSQGASRATNEKLFF. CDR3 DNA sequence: TGCGCCAGCAGCCAAGGGGCCTCCCGGGCCACTAATGAAAAACTGTTTTTT.